The sequence of this T cell receptor (beta chain) was determined in a study of cytomegalovirus exposure and HLA in healthy donors. A few counts support this clone. 13 Jbeta primers and 60 Vbeta primers were used for the PCR. Method: immunoSEQ multiplex PCR; TCRdb's copy keeps in-frame clones and lacks some. The sample has roughly 98,000 clones, approximately 72% seen once. The CDR3 length is 17 residues. Germline values: CDR1 SEHNR, CDR2 FQNEAQ (reference sequence). Germline trimming cut 5 bases from V and 1 base from J; bases unmatched to any gene: 13. What was sequenced was PBMCs. The rearrangement joins TRBV7-9 to TRBJ2-7; 8 bases agree with TRBD2. The clonotype comes from a woman aged 70-85 years in good health and CMV-seropositive. CDR3 coding DNA: TGTGCCAGCAGCCCTCGGATAGCGGGACATAATTCCTACGAGCAGTACTTC. Its translation: CASSPRIAGHNSYEQYF.